The T cell receptor beta chain under discussion was sequenced for a study of shared clonotypes between healthy human individuals. Overall study findings and caveats: Around 4.9% of naive CD4 clonotypes were shared across a few donors.

Profiling relied on immunoSEQ multiplex PCR, and the TCRdb table lists in-frame clones only, not all of them. The data show about 990,000 clones, 70% to 80% seen once. Study donors comprised healthy, HIV-negative adults devoid of recent acute infection or vaccination. Details on this clone: The antigen remains undetermined. The same CDR3 also results from other DNA sequences found in this sample.

The V gene end was trimmed by 3 bases and the J gene end by 5 bases; junction bases not matched to a gene: 3. CDR3 length: 13 amino acids. Germline V gives CDR1 LNHDA, CDR2 SQIVND (reference sequence). The clonotype originates from a man younger than 35 in good health. Some clones in this sample may be carry-over from other donors' samples. The chain links TRBV19 to TRBJ2-5; 7 bases map to TRBD1. The sample consisted of memory CD4+ T cells from PBMCs. Subset in this sample: CD45RA-negative fraction. The CDR3 nucleotides read TGTGCCAGTAGTATCGAAGGGGGCGAGACCCAGTACTTC. Protein product: CASSIEGGETQYF. The whole variable domain, remainder taken from reference TRBV19 and TRBJ2-5, is DGGITQSPKYLFRKEGQNVTLSCEQNLNHDAMYWYRQDPGQGLRLIYYSQIVNDFQKGDIAEGYSVSREKKESFPLTVTSAQKNPTAFYLCASSIEGGETQYFGPGTRLLVL.